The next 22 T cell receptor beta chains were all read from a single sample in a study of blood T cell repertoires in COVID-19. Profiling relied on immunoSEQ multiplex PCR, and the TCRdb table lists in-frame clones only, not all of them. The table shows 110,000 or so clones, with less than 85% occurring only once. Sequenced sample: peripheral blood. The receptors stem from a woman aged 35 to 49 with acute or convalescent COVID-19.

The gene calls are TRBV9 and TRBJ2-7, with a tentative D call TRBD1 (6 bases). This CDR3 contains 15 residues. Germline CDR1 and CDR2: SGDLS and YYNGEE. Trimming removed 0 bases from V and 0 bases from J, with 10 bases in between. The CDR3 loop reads CASSVEKDSSYEQYF. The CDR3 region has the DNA TGTGCCAGCAGCGTAGAAAAGGACAGCTCCTACGAGCAGTACTTC.

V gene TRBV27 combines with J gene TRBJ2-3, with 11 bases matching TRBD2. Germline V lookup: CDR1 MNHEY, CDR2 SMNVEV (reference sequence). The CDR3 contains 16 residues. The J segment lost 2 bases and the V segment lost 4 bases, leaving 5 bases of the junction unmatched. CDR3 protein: CASSSPSGGSTDTQYF. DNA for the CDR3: TGTGCCAGCAGTTCTCCTAGCGGGGGGTCCACAGATACGCAGTATTTT.

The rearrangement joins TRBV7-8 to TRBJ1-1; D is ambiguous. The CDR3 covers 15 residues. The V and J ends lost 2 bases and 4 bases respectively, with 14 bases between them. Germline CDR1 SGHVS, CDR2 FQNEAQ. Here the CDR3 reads CASSLNPGTGTEAFF. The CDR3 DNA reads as TGTGCCAGCAGCTTAAATCCGGGTACGGGCACTGAAGCTTTCTTT.

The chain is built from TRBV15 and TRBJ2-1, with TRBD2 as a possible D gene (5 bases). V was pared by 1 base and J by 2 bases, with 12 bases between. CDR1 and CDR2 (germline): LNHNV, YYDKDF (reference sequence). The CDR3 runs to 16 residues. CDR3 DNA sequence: TGTGCCACCAGCAGAGGCGGGTCGTTTGCCTACAATGAGCAGTTCTTC. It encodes CATSRGGSFAYNEQFF. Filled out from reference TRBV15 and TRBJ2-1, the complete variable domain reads DAMVIQNPRYQVTQFGKPVTLSCSQTLNHNVMYWYQQKSSQAPKLLFHYYDKDFNNEADTPDNFQSRRPNTSFCFLDIRSPGLGDTAMYLCATSRGGSFAYNEQFFGPGTRLTVL.

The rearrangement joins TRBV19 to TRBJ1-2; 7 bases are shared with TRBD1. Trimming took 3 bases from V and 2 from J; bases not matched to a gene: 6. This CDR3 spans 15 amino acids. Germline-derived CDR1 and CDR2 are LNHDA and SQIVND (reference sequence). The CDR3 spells CASSMTGMGNYGYTF. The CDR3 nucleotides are TGTGCCAGTAGTATGACAGGGATGGGGAACTATGGCTACACCTTC.

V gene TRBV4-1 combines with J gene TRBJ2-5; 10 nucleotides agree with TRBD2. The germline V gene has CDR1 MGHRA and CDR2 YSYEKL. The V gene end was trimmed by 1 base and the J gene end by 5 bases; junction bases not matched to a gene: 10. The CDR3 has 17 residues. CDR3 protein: CASSQVFLAGGGETQYF. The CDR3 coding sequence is TGCGCCAGCAGCCAAGTCTTTTTAGCGGGGGGAGGGGAGACCCAGTACTTC.

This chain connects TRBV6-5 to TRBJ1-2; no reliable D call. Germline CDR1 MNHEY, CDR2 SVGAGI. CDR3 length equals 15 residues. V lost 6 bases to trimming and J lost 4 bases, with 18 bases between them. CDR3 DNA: TGTGCCAGCAGGGGGAGTTCGGGGATCGGCTATGGCTACACCTTC. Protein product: CASRGSSGIGYGYTF.

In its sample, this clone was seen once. DNA of the CDR3: TGTGCCAGCAGCTCCTCAGGGTCGGGAGATACGCAGTATTTT. Amino acid sequence: CASSSSGSGDTQYF. This rearrangement joins TRBV7-7 to TRBJ2-3; TRBD1 might be the D (5 bases). The CDR3 runs to 14 residues. Trimming removed 4 bases from V and 5 bases from J, with 13 bases in between. The germline CDR1 and CDR2 sequences are SSHAT and FNYEAQ (reference sequence). The full variable domain, with the rest looked up from reference TRBV7-7 and TRBJ2-3, is GAGVSQSPRYKVTKRGQDVTLRCDPISSHATLYWYQQALGQGPEFLTYFNYEAQPDKSGLPSDRFSAERPEGSISTLTIQRTEQRDSAMYRCASSSSGSGDTQYFGPGTRLTVL.

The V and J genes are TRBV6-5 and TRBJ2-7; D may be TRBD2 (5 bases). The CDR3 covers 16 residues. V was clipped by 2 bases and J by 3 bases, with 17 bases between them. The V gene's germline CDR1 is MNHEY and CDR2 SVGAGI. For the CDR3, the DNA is TGTGCCAGCAGTTACGGCGGCGCGGGCGGTTTCTACGAGCAGTACTTC. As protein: CASSYGGAGGFYEQYF.

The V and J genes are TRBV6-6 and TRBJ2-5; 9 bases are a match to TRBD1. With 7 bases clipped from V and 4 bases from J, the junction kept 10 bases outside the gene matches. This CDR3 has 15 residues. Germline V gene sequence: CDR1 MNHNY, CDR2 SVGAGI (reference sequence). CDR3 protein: CASTGTGGLRETQYF. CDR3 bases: TGTGCCAGCACGGGTACAGGGGGCTTGAGAGAGACCCAGTACTTC.

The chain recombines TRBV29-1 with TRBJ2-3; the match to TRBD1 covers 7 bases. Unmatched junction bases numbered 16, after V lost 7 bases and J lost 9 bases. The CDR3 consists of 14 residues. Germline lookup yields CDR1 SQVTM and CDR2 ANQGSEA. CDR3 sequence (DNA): TGCAGCGCCGGATTCGGCAGGGGGTTGGAAACGCAGTATTTT. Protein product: CSAGFGRGLETQYF.

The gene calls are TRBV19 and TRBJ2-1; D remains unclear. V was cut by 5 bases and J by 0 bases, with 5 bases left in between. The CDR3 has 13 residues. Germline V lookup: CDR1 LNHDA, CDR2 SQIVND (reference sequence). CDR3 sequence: CASSANSYNEQFF. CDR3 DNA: TGTGCCAGTAGTGCTAACTCCTACAATGAGCAGTTCTTC.

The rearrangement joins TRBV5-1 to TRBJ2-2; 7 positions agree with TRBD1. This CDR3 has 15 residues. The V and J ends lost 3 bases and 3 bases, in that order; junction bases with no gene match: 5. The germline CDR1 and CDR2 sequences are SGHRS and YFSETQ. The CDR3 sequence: CASSSGQLDTGELFF. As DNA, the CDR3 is TGCGCCAGCAGCTCGGGACAGCTGGACACCGGGGAGCTGTTTTTT.

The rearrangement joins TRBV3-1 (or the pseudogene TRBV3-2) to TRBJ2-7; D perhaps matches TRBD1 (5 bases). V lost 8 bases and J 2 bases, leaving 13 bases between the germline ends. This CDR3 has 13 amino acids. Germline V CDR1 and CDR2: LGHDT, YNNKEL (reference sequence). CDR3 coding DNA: TGTGCCAGCGGCCGGACAACTACCTACGAGCAGTACTTC. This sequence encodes CASGRTTTYEQYF.

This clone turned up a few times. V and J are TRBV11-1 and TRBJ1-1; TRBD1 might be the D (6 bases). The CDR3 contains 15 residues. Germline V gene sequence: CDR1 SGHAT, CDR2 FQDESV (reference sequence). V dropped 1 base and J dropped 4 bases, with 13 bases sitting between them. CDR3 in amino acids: CASSLGDDRSTEAFF. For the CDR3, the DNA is TGTGCCAGCAGCTTAGGGGACGACAGGAGCACTGAAGCTTTCTTT.

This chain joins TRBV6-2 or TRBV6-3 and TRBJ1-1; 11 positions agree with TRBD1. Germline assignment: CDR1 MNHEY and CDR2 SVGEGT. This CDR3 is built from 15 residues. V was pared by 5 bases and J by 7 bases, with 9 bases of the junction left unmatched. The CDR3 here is CASSPGQGAPSEAFF. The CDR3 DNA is TGTGCCAGCAGTCCCGGACAGGGGGCGCCGAGTGAAGCTTTCTTT.

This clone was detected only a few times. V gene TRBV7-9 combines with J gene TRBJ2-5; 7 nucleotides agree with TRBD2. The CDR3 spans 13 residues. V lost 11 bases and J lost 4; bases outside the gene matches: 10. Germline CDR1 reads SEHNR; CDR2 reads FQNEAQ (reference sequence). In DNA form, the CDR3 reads TGTGCCGGCGAGCGGGGTTTGGGAGAGACCCAGTACTTC. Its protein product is CAGERGLGETQYF.

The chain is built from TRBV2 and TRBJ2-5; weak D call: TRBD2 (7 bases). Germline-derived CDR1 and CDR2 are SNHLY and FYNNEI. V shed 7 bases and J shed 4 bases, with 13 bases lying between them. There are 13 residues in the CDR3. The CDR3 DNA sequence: TGTGCCAGCATAGAGGGGGGGAGAGAGACCCAGTACTTC. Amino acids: CASIEGGRETQYF.

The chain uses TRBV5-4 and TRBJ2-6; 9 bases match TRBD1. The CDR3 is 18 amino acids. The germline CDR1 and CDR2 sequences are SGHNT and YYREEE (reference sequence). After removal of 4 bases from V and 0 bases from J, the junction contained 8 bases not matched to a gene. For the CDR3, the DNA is TGTGCCAGCAGCCGTCCGGGACAGGGAAGCTCTGGGGCCAACGTCCTGACTTTC. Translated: CASSRPGQGSSGANVLTF.

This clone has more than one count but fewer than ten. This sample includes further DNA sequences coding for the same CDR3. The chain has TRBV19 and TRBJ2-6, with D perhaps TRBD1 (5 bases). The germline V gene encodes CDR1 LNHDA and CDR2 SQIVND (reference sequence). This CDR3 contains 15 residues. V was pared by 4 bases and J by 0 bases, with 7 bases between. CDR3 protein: CASSTTGSGANVLTF. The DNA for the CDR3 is TGTGCCAGTAGTACAACAGGCTCTGGGGCCAACGTCCTGACTTTC.

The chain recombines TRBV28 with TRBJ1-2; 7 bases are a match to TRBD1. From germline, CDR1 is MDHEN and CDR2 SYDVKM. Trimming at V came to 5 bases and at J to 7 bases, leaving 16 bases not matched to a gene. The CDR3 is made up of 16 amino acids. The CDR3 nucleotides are TGTGCCAGCAGTACCTGGACAGGAGTAGACGCGGGTGGCTACACCTTC. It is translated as CASSTWTGVDAGGYTF.

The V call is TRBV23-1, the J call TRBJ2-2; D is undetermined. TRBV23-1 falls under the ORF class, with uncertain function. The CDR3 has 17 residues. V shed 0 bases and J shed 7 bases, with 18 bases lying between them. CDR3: CASSQSTLTELFGELFF. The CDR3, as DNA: TGCGCCAGCAGTCAATCGACCTTGACTGAGTTGTTCGGGGAGCTGTTTTTT.